Listed below are T cell receptor beta chains from one sample, sequenced in a study of CD8 T cells in ankylosing spondylitis. MiXCR, run by TCRdb on the 5' RACE reads, gives a single entry per CDR3 protein. The sample lists about 260,000 distinct CDR3 sequences; around 20% were seen once. Sequencing was performed on blood, either unsorted or a sorted T cell fraction (not recorded which). The receptors here all came from a male donor with ankylosing spondylitis or in good health (not recorded which). The CDR3 runs from the conserved cysteine through the conserved F or W. The D gene is left open where the match is weak. Size values are once, few and many counts, or a class for expanded clones, and some rows have none.

>-|TRBJ2-1|16|few|TRBV24-1
CATSDFQGGRYNEQFF
TGTGCCACCAGTGATTTTCAGGGTGGGAGATACAATGAGCAGTTCTTC
>-|TRBJ2-1|18|many|TRBV7-6
CASSSSPRQRLSYNEQFF
TGTGCCAGCAGCTCCTCCCCCCGACAGCGCCTCTCCTACAATGAGCAGTTCTTC
>TRBD2|TRBJ2-1|20|-|TRBV5-4
CASSLEVSLGRLASYNEQFF
TGTGCCAGCAGCTTGGAAGTATCATTAGGGAGACTAGCCTCATACAATGAGCAGTTCTTC
>-|TRBJ2-5|15|-|TRBV5-1
CASSLRGKLQETQYF
TGCGCCAGCAGCTTGAGGGGTAAACTTCAAGAGACCCAGTACTTC
>TRBD1|TRBJ2-5|15|-|TRBV7-7
CASSLGQGDQETQYF
TGTGCTAGCAGCTTAGGACAGGGGGACCAAGAGACCCAGTACTTC
>-|TRBJ1-2|15|few|TRBV3-1
CASSQDRGPYYGYTF
TGTGCCAGCAGCCAAGATCGGGGACCGTACTATGGCTACACCTTC
>-|TRBJ1-6|13|-|TRBV6-1
CASGARADSPLHF
TGTGCCAGCGGGGCCAGGGCTGATTCACCCCTCCACTTT
>TRBD2|TRBJ2-3|16|-|TRBV3-1
CASSHPSGDLTDTQYF
TGTGCCAGCAGCCACCCTAGCGGAGACCTCACAGATACGCAGTATTTT
>-|TRBJ1-1|13|few|TRBV5-1
CASRSRFDTEAFF
TGCGCCAGCAGAAGTCGGTTCGACACTGAAGCTTTCTTT
>-|TRBJ1-2|14|few|TRBV29-1
CSVGLGEGNYGYTF
TGCAGCGTTGGCTTGGGGGAAGGAAACTATGGCTACACCTTC
>TRBD1|TRBJ1-1|15|-|TRBV19
CASSAGWTGATEAFF
TGTGCCAGTAGTGCTGGCTGGACAGGGGCCACTGAAGCTTTCTTT
>TRBD2|TRBJ2-3|16|many|TRBV27
CASRRLAGGYTDTQYF
TGTGCCAGCAGGAGACTAGCGGGGGGCTACACAGATACGCAGTATTTT
>-|TRBJ1-3|16|few|TRBV28
CASRLQNNRELNTIYF
TGTGCCAGCAGATTACAGAACAACAGGGAGTTAAACACCATATATTTT
>-|TRBJ2-3|15|once|TRBV4-1
CASSQDLGVPDTQYF
TGCGCCAGCAGCCAAGATTTGGGGGTCCCAGATACGCAGTATTTT
>TRBD2|TRBJ2-1|17|few|TRBV5-1
CASSPPNSLAGVYEQFF
TGCGCCAGCAGCCCACCAAACTCATTAGCGGGAGTATATGAGCAGTTCTTC
>TRBD1|TRBJ2-5|15|-|TRBV4-1
CASSQDTGGQETQYF
TGCGCCAGCAGCCAGGACACAGGGGGACAAGAGACCCAGTACTTC
>-|TRBJ1-1|13|many|TRBV20-1
CSARDFRGTEAFF
TGCAGTGCTAGAGATTTTCGGGGGACTGAAGCTTTCTTT
>-|TRBJ1-4|17|-|TRBV5-1
CASSLEVGGPENEKLFF
TGCGCCAGCAGCTTGGAGGTCGGGGGGCCGGAAAATGAAAAACTGTTTTTT
>TRBD2|TRBJ2-1|16|-|TRBV24-1
CATSDATSGGAYEQFF
TGTGCCACCAGTGATGCGACTAGCGGGGGGGCCTATGAGCAGTTCTTC
>-|TRBJ2-4|13|-|TRBV5-1
CASSPEPGNIQYF
TGCGCCAGCAGCCCAGAACCAGGAAACATTCAGTACTTC
>TRBD2|TRBJ2-1|15|few|TRBV5-1
CASSFAGGSYNEQFF
TGCGCCAGCAGCTTCGCGGGAGGAAGCTACAATGAGCAGTTCTTC
>-|TRBJ2-3|12|few|TRBV20-1
CSATGRQNTQYF
TGCAGTGCTACGGGACGTCAGAATACGCAGTATTTT
>TRBD1|TRBJ2-1|15|few|TRBV5-1
CASSRRTGTYNEQFF
TGCGCCAGCAGCCGCCGGACAGGGACCTACAATGAGCAGTTCTTC
>-|TRBJ2-3|15|many|TRBV18
CASSPPLDRTDTQYF
TGTGCCAGCTCACCCCCTTTGGACCGCACAGATACGCAGTATTTT